The entry below describes one T cell receptor (beta chain). CDR1 and CDR2 from the germline V gene are SGHAT and FQNNGV. V trimming: 5 bases; J trimming: 1 base; junction bases outside the gene matches: 1. CDR3 size: 13 residues. These data come from a study of blood T cell repertoires in COVID-19. Clones were sequenced by immunoSEQ multiplex PCR, and TCRdb holds only the in-frame ones, with some missing. The sample holds some 270,000 clones, 80% to 95% seen once. The clonotype originates from a man between 35 and 55 years old who had been exposed to COVID-19. The V gene is TRBV11-2, the J gene TRBJ1-2, with 7 bases matching TRBD1. The sample comprised PBMCs or T cells enriched from blood (not recorded which). The CDR3 DNA is TGTGCCAGCAGCCGGGACAGTAACTATGGCTACACCTTC. Amino acids: CASSRDSNYGYTF.